This T cell receptor (beta chain) comes out of a study of CD8+ T cells in alopecia areata. Overall study context: Administration of oral tofacitinib to treated patients was at 5 to 10 mg twice daily.

Sequencing relied on a cDNA template that was reverse transcribed from extracted RNA. Profiled with immunoSEQ multiplex PCR; TCRdb holds only in-frame clones, not every one. The table has about 210,000 clones, roughly 66% seen once. Treatment denoted: oral pan-JAK inhibitor, 5-10 mg twice daily. V was pared by 3 bases and J by 9 bases, with 17 bases between. The CDR3 runs 14 residues. The germline V gene has CDR1 MGHDK and CDR2 SYGVNS. On this clone itself: As yet, its antigen is unknown.

Study-level findings and limits: Within the top 100, expanded CD8+ clones significantly decreased with tofacitinib, as did scalp clonality.

This sequence joins TRBV25-1 and TRBJ2-5; D perhaps matches TRBD2 (6 bases). This TCR was recovered from a human donor with alopecia areata. Sequenced material: CD4+ T cells sorted from blood, taken between weeks 44 and 45, from a patient treated with tofacitinib. This CDR3 is CASSEKRLVPAQYF. The CDR3 region has the DNA TGTGCCAGCAGTGAGAAAAGACTAGTTCCGGCCCAGTACTTC.